This TCR beta chain is from a study of response to subunit inactivated influenza vaccine. This CDR3 spans 13 amino acids. In TCRdb, the RT-PCR reads were re-called with MiXCR into one record per CDR3 protein. The data show hundreds of thousands of distinct CDR3 sequences, under 9% seen once. General study results and limits: Few new T cells, the authors suggested, are recruited by each seasonal influenza vaccination.

This clonotype was observed a few times. Its antigen is not known. This receptor was obtained from a man aged 50 to 75 who received an inactivated influenza vaccine. The sample consisted of PBMCs from blood, taken roughly 24 months after vaccination. V is TRBV12-3 or TRBV12-4 and J is TRBJ1-6; a weak D match, TRBD1 (6 bases). CDR3 DNA sequence: TGTGCGACCGGGACCGTACAGGGTTCACCCCTCCACTTT. Its translation is CATGTVQGSPLHF.